This TCR beta chain was recovered during a study of control samples from healthy donors and cancer patients. TCRdb's copy holds only in-frame clones and misses some; the assay was immunoSEQ multiplex PCR. Of more than 95,000 clones in the sample, about 93% are singletons; the top ten hold about 2.8%. The CDR3 contains 14 residues. Between the trimmed V and J ends, which lost 1 base and 8 bases, there was a span of 15 bases. CDR1 and CDR2 (germline): SGHDT, YYEEEE. The chain is built from TRBV5-6 and TRBJ1-2, with D tentatively TRBD1 (5 bases). This clonotype was sampled from a man aged 25-45 years in good health. The material sequenced was blood. CDR3: CASSLFRGFEGYTF. CDR3 DNA: TGTGCCAGCAGCTTGTTTAGGGGATTCGAGGGCTACACCTTC.